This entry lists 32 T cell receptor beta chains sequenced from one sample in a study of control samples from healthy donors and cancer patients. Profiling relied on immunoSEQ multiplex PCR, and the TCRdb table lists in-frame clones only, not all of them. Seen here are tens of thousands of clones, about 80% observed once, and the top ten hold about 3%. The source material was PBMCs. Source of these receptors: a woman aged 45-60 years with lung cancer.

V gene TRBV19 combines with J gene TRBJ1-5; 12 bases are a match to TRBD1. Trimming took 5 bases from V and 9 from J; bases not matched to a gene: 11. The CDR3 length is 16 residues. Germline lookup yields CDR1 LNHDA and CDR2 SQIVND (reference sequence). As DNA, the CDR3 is TGTGCCAGTAGTGCTCCGGGACAGGGGGCAATTCGGCCCCAGCATTTT. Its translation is CASSAPGQGAIRPQHF.

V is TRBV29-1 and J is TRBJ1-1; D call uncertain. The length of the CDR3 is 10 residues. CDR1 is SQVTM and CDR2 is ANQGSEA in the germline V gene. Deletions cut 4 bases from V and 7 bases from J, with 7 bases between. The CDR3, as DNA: TGCAGCGTTGGTGTCGGTGAAGCTTTCTTT. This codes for CSVGVGEAFF.

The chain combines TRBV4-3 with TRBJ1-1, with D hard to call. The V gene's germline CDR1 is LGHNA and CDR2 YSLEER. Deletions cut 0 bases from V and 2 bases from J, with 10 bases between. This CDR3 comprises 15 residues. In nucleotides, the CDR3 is TGCGCCAGCAGCCAAGAGGGCCAGATTAACACTGAAGCTTTCTTT. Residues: CASSQEGQINTEAFF.

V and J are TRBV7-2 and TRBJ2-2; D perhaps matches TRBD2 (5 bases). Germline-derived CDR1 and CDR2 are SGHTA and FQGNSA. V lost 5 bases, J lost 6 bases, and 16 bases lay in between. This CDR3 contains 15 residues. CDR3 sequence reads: CASSPRATTPGELFF. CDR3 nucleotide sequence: TGTGCCAGCAGCCCAAGGGCGACTACTCCCGGGGAGCTGTTTTTT.

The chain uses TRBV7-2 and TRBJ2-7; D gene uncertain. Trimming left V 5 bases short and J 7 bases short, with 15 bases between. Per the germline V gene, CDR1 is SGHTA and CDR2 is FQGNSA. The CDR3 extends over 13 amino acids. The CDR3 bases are TGTGCCAGCAGCGCCCGGTCCTCTGGAGAGCAGTACTTC. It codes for CASSARSSGEQYF.

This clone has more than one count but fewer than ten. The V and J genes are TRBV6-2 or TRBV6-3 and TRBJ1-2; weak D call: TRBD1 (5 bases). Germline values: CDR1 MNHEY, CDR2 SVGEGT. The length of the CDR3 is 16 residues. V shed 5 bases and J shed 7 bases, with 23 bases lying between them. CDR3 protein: CASSKGPGSPLGGYTF. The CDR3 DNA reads TGTGCCAGCAGTAAGGGACCAGGGTCCCCTCTAGGTGGCTACACCTTC.

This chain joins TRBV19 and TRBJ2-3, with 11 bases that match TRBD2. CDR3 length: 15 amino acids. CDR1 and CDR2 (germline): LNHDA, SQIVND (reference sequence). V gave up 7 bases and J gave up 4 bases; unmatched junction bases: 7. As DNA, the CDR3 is TGTGCCAGTATGCCTAGCGGGGGGTTGTCAGATACGCAGTATTTT. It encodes CASMPSGGLSDTQYF.

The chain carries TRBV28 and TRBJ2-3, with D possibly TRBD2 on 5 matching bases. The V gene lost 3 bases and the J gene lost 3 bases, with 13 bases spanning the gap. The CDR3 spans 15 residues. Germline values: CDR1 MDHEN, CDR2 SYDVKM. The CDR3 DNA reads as TGTGCCAGCAGTTTGACGGGGAAACGAACAGATACGCAGTATTTT. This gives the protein CASSLTGKRTDTQYF.

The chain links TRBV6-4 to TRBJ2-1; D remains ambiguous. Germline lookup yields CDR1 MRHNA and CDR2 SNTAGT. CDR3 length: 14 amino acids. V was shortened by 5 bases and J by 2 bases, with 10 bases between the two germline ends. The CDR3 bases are TGTGCCAGCAGTCCCACGTGGACCTACAATGAGCAGTTCTTC. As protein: CASSPTWTYNEQFF.

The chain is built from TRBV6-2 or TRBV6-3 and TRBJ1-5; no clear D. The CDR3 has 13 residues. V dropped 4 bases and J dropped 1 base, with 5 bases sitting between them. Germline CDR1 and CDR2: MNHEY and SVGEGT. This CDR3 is CASSWGSNQPQHF. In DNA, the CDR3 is TGTGCCAGCAGTTGGGGAAGCAATCAGCCCCAGCATTTT.

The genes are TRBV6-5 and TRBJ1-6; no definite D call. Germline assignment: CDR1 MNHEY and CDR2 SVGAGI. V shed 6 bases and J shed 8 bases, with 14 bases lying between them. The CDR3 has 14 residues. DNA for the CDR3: TGTGCCAGCAGACCCCGGGCCTGGGATTCACCCCTCCACTTT. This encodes CASRPRAWDSPLHF.

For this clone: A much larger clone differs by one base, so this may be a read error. The CDR3 DNA sequence: TGTGCCAGCAGCTTAGACAGGGGGACAGATACGCAGTATTTT. Its protein product is CASSLDRGTDTQYF. V usage is TRBV7-3 and J usage is TRBJ2-3, with 9 bases aligning to TRBD1. The CDR3 runs 14 residues. V gave up 2 bases and J gave up 3 bases; unmatched junction bases: 0. Germline CDR1 reads SGHTA; CDR2 reads FQGTGA.

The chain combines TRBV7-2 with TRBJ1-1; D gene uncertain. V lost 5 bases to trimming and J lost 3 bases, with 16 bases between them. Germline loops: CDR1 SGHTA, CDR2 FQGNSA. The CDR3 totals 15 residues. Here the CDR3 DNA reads TGTGCCAGCAGCCTTTACTTAACTCGGGACACTGAAGCTTTCTTT. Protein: CASSLYLTRDTEAFF.

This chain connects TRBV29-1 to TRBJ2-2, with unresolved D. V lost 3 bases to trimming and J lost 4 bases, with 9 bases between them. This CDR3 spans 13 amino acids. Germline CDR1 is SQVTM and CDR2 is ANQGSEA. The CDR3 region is CSVDTTSTGELFF. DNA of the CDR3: TGCAGCGTTGATACGACGTCCACCGGGGAGCTGTTTTTT.

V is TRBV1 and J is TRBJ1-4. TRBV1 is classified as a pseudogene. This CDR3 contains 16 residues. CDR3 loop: CTSSWKSEVTREKLFF. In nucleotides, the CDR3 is TGCACCAGCAGCTGGAAAAGTGAGGTTACGAGAGAAAAACTGTTTTTT.

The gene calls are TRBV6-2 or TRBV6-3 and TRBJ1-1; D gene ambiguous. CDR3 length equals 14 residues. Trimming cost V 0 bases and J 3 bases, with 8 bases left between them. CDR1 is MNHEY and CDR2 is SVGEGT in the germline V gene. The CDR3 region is CASSYSVGYTEAFF. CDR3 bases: TGTGCCAGCAGTTACTCGGTCGGTTACACTGAAGCTTTCTTT.

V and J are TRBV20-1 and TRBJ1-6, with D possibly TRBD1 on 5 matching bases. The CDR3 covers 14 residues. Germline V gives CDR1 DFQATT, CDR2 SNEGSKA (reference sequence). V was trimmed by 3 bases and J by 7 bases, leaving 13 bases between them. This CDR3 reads CSASGGGGNSPLHF. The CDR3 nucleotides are TGCAGTGCTAGTGGTGGGGGGGGAAATTCACCCCTCCACTTT.

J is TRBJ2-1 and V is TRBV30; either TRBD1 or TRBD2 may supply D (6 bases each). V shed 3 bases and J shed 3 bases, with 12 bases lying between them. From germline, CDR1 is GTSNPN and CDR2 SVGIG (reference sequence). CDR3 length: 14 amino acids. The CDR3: CAWRIGGGYNEQFF. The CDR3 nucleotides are TGTGCCTGGAGGATAGGGGGAGGCTACAATGAGCAGTTCTTC. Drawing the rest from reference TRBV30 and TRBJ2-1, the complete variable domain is SQTIHQWPATLVQPVGSPLSLECTVEGTSNPNLYWYRQAAGRGLQLLFYSVGIGQISSEVPQNLSASRPQDRQFILSSKKLLLSDSGFYLCAWRIGGGYNEQFFGPGTRLTVL.

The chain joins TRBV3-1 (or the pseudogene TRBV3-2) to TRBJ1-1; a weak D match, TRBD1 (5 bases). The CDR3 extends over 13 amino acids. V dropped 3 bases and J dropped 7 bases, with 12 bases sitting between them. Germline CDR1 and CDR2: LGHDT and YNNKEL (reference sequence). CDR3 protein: CASSHRGTVEAFF. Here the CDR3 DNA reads TGTGCCAGCAGCCACCGAGGGACGGTTGAAGCTTTCTTT.

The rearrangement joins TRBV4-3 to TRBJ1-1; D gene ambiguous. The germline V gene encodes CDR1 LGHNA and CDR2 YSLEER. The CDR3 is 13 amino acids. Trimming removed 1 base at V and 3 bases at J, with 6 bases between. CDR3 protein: CASSQGLDTEAFF. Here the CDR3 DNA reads TGCGCCAGCAGCCAAGGACTTGACACTGAAGCTTTCTTT.

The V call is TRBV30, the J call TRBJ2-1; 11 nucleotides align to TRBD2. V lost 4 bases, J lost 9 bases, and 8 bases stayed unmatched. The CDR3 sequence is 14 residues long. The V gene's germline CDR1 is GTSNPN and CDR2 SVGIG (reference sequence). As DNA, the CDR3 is TGTGCCTGGACCATAGCGGGGGGGCAGGTTGAGCAGTTCTTC. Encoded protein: CAWTIAGGQVEQFF.

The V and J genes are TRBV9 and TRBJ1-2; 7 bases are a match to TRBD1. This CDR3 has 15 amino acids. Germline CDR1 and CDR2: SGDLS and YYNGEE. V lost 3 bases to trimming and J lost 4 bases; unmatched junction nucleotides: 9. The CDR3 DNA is TGTGCCAGCAGCGGAGGACAGGCTGGGGTCTATGGCTACACCTTC. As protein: CASSGGQAGVYGYTF.

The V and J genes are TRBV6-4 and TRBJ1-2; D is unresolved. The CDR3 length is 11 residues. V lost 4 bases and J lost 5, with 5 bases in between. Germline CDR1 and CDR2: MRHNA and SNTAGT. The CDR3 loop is CASSGGYGYTF. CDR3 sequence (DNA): TGTGCCAGCAGTGGAGGTTATGGCTACACCTTC.

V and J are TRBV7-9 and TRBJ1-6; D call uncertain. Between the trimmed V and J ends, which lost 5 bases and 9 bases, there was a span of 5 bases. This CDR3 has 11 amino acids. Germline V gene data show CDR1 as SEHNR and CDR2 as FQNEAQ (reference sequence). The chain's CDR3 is CASSQGSPLHF. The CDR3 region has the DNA TGTGCCAGCAGCCAAGGTTCACCCCTCCACTTT.

The CDR3 DNA is TGTGCCAGCAGCCCCGGAGGGGGTGACTATGGCTACACCTTC. Amino acids: CASSPGGGDYGYTF. The chain combines TRBV7-2 with TRBJ1-2; D may be TRBD1 (6 bases). This CDR3 is 14 amino acids long. With 5 bases removed from V and 3 bases from J, the gap between germline ends came to 13 bases. From germline, CDR1 is SGHTA and CDR2 FQGNSA.

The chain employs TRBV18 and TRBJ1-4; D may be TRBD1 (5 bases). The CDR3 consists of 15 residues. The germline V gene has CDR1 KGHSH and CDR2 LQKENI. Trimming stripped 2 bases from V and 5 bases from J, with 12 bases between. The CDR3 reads CASSPYSGKNEKLFF. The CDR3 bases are TGTGCCAGCTCACCATACTCAGGGAAAAATGAAAAACTGTTTTTT.

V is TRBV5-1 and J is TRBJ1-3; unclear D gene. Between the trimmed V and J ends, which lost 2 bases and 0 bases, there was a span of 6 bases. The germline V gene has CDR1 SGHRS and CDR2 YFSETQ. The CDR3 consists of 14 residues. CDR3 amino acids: CASSLKSSGNTIYF. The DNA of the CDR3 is TGCGCCAGCAGCTTAAAGAGCTCTGGAAACACCATATATTTT.

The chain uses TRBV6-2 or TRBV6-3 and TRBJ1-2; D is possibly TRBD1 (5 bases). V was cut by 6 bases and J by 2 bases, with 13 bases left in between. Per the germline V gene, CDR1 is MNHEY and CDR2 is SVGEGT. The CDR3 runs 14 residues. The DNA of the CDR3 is TGTGCCAGCAGCCAGGGACGGACGAACTATGGCTACACCTTC. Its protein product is CASSQGRTNYGYTF.

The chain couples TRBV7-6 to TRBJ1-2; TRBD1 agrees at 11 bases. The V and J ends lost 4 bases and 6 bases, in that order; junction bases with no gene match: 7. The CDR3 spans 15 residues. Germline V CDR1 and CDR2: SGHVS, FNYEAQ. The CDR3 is CASSYLRDRGNGYTF. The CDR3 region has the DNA TGTGCCAGCAGCTACCTCCGGGACAGGGGGAATGGCTACACCTTC.

Here the CDR3 reads CASSVGTVETQYF. In nucleotides, the CDR3 is TGTGCCAGCAGTGTCGGGACCGTCGAGACCCAGTACTTC. The J gene is TRBJ2-5, the V gene TRBV2; D tentatively reads TRBD1 or TRBD2 (5 bases each). The ends were cut back, 4 bases at V and 5 bases at J, with 11 bases in the middle. This CDR3 spans 13 amino acids. Germline V gives CDR1 SNHLY, CDR2 FYNNEI.

This chain's CDR3 is CASTYPGSGTEAFF. CDR3 in DNA: TGTGCCAGCACCTATCCAGGCAGCGGCACTGAAGCTTTCTTT. The rearrangement joins TRBV5-4 to TRBJ1-1; D is uncertain. CDR1 is SGHNT, CDR2 YYREEE, per germline (reference sequence). Trimming took 6 bases from V and 4 from J, leaving 16 bases between them. The length of the CDR3 is 14 residues.

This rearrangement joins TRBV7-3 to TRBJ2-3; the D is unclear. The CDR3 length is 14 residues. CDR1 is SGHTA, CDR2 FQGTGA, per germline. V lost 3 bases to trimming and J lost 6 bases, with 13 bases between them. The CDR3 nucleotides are TGTGCCAGCAGCTTCGGTTCCCGCGTGGATACGCAGTATTTT. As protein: CASSFGSRVDTQYF.